Presented here are 6 T cell receptor beta chains from one specimen sequenced in a study of blood T cell repertoires in COVID-19. Measured with immunoSEQ multiplex PCR; TCRdb has only the in-frame clones, and not every one. Of some 200,000 clones listed, about nine tenths are singletons. Material for sequencing was peripheral blood. These receptors were collected from a man over 45 with acute or convalescent COVID-19.

The chain recombines TRBV3-1 (or the pseudogene TRBV3-2) with TRBJ1-1; D call uncertain. There are 14 residues in the CDR3. Germline assignment: CDR1 LGHDT and CDR2 YNNKEL (reference sequence). Deletions cut 0 bases from V and 0 bases from J, with 5 bases between. In nucleotides, the CDR3 is TGTGCCAGCAGCCAAGAAGCTCTGAACACTGAAGCTTTCTTT. Translation gives CASSQEALNTEAFF.

V usage is TRBV6-1 and J usage is TRBJ2-1; 14 nucleotides agree with TRBD2. V lost 4 bases to trimming and J lost 7 bases; unmatched junction nucleotides: 6. The germline V gene has CDR1 MNHNS and CDR2 SASEGT. The CDR3 spans 16 residues. DNA for the CDR3: TGTGCCAGCAGTGGCGGACTAGCGGGGGGTTATAATGAGCAGTTCTTC. Protein product: CASSGGLAGGYNEQFF.

This rearrangement joins TRBV4-1 to TRBJ2-1, with D unresolved. Trimming took 1 base from V and 10 from J, leaving 20 bases between them. From germline, CDR1 is MGHRA and CDR2 YSYEKL. The CDR3 has 16 residues. For the CDR3, the DNA is TGCGCCAGCAGCCAAGTAAGGCTAGTCTTAGCTGGGGAGCAGTTCTTC. Its translation: CASSQVRLVLAGEQFF.

This CDR3 is CASSFPERPEAFF. The DNA for the CDR3 is TGTGCCAGCAGTTTCCCGGAGAGGCCTGAAGCTTTCTTT. This rearrangement joins TRBV27 to TRBJ1-1; D remains ambiguous. Germline V lookup: CDR1 MNHEY, CDR2 SMNVEV (reference sequence). CDR3 length: 13 amino acids. V was trimmed by 3 bases and J by 6 bases, leaving 11 bases between them.

The V and J genes are TRBV5-1 and TRBJ2-7, with 8 nucleotides matching TRBD1. The junction had 10 bases not matched to a gene; V was cut back by 4 bases and J by 1 base. Germline V gives CDR1 SGHRS, CDR2 YFSETQ. The CDR3 runs 16 residues. This CDR3 reads CASSAPRGQASYEQYF. The CDR3 DNA sequence: TGCGCCAGCAGCGCACCCCGGGGACAGGCGTCCTACGAGCAGTACTTC.

J is TRBJ2-4 and V is TRBV11-2, with 7 positions matching TRBD1. Germline lookup yields CDR1 SGHAT and CDR2 FQNNGV. V was clipped by 4 bases and J by 5 bases; unmatched bases: 5. The length of the CDR3 is 14 residues. The CDR3 region has the DNA TGTGCCAGCAGCTCCCGACAGGGCGAAAACATTCAGTACTTC. Amino acid sequence: CASSSRQGENIQYF.